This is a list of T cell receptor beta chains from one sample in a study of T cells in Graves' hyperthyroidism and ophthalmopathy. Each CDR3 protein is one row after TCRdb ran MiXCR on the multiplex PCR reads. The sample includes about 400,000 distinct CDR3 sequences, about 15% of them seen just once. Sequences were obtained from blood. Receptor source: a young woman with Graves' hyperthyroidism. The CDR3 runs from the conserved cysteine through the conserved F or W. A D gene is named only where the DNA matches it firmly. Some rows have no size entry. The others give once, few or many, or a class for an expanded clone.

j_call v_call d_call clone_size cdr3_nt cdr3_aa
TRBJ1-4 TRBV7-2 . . TGTGCCAGCAGCTTAGGGGGATCCAGTGAAAAACTGTTTTTT CASSLGGSSEKLFF
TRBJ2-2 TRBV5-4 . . TGTGCCAGCACCCAGGGGGGCGCTAACACCGGGGAGCTGTTTTTT CASTQGGANTGELFF
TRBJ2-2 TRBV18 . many TGTGCCAGCTCACCATGGACAGAGTTAACCGGGGAGCTGTTTTTT CASSPWTELTGELFF
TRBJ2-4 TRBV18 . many TGTGCCAGCTCACCGGGAGTGGGGGCCAAAAACATTCAGTACTTC CASSPGVGAKNIQYF
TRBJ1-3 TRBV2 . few TGTGCCAGCAGTGACTCCTACTCTGGAAACACCATATATTTT CASSDSYSGNTIYF
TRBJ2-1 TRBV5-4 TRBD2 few TGTGCCAGCAGCCTTTGGACTAGCGGCCGCGGTGAGCAGTTCTTC CASSLWTSGRGEQFF
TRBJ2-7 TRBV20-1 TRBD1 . TGCAGTGCTAGACCGACAGGGTGCTCCTACGAGCAGTACTTC CSARPTGCSYEQYF
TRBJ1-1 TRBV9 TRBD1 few TGTGCCAGCAGCGTTGCAGGGGGCCGGAACACTGAAGCTTTCTTT CASSVAGGRNTEAFF
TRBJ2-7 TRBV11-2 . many TGTGCCAGCAGTACGCCGACAGGAGCCTACGAGCAGTACTTC CASSTPTGAYEQYF
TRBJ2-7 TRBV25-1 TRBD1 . TGTGCCAGCAGGGAATCCTCCGGGACAGGGTTCTACGAGCAGTACTTC CASRESSGTGFYEQYF
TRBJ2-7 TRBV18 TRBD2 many TGTGCCAGCTCACCGCCAAATAGCGGGACCACATCCCGGCAGTACTTC CASSPPNSGTTSRQYF
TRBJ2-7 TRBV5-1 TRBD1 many TGCGCCAGCAGCTTGGAGGGGACAGGGGCCTACGAGCAGTACTTC CASSLEGTGAYEQYF
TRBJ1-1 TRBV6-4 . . TGTGCCAGCAGTGATGGGGAGGGCTTTGAAGCTTTCTTT CASSDGEGFEAFF
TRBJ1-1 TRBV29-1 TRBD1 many TGCAGCGTCGCAGGGGGCTGGAACACTGAAGCTTTCTTT CSVAGGWNTEAFF
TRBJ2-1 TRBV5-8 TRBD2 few TGTGCCAGCAACGTCGCCCCTATAGCGGGAGGCACCCCCTACAATGAGCAGTTCTTC CASNVAPIAGGTPYNEQFF
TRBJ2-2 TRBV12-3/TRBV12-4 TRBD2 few TGTGCCAGCAGAACTAGACAGATTGGACTAGCGGGAGGCCGCATCGGGGAGCTGTTTTTT CASRTRQIGLAGGRIGELFF
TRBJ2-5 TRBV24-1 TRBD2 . TGTGCCACCGGGGGACTAACCCAAGAGACCCAGTACTTC CATGGLTQETQYF
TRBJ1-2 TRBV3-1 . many TGTGCCAGCAGCCAATCACAGGGTGCGAACTATGGCTACACCTTC CASSQSQGANYGYTF
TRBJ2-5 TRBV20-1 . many TGCAGTGCTTTTGGGAGTGTGGTTCTAGAGACCCAGTACTTC CSAFGSVVLETQYF
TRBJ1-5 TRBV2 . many TGTGCCAGCAGGCGGGGGGGGCAGACGGGTAACCAGCCCCAGCATTTT CASRRGGQTGNQPQHF
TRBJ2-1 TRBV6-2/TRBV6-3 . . TGTGCCAGCAGTCGGGACCCCTCCTACAATGAGCAGTTCTTC CASSRDPSYNEQFF
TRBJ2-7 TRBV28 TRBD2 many TGTGCCAGCAGTACATTAGCGGGAGGGCCCGGGGAGCAGTACTTC CASSTLAGGPGEQYF
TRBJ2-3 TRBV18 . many TGTGCCAGCTCACCTGACATGAGGGAGAGGCAGTATTTT CASSPDMRERQYF
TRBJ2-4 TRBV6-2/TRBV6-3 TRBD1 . TGTGCCAGCAGGACAGGGAGTTACGTTACCGAAGCCAAAAACATTCAGTACTTC CASRTGSYVTEAKNIQYF
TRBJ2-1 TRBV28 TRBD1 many TGTGCCAGCAGGTTGACAGGGGACAATGAGCAGTTCTTC CASRLTGDNEQFF
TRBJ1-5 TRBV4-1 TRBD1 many TGCGCCAGCAGCCAAGGTGGACTTTGGGGACAGGGTGTTGGCAATCAGCCCCAGCATTTT CASSQGGLWGQGVGNQPQHF
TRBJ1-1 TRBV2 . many TGTGCCAGCAGAGAAGACAGGCAGAACACTGAAGCTTTCTTT CASREDRQNTEAFF
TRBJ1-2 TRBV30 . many TGTGCCTGGAGTGGTGGGGAAGGCTACACCTTC CAWSGGEGYTF
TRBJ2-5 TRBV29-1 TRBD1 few TGCAGCGTTGAGAACCGGGACAGCCAAGAGACCCAGTACTTC CSVENRDSQETQYF
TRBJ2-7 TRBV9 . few TGTGCCAGCAGCGTAGGGGCGCAGCCCTACGAGCAGTACTTC CASSVGAQPYEQYF
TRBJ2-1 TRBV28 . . TGTGCCAGCAGCTTTACCGGGACAACCTTTTACAATGAGCAGTTCTTC CASSFTGTTFYNEQFF
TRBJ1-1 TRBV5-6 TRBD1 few TGTGCCAGCAGCTTACAGGGGGCTAGGGCTTTCTTT CASSLQGARAFF
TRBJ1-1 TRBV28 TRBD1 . TGTGCCAGCAATTCGACCGGGACAGTCCCTGAAGCTTTCTTT CASNSTGTVPEAFF
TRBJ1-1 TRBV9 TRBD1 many TGTGCCAGCAGCGAGGGGACAGGGGGGACTGAAGCTTTCTTT CASSEGTGGTEAFF
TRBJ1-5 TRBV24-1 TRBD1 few TGTGCCACCAGTGGTCGGGACAGCCAGAATCAGCCCCAGCATTTT CATSGRDSQNQPQHF
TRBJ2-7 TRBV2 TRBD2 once TGTGCCAGCAGGCCGGGACTAGCCCTTGGGGGCGAGCAGTACTTC CASRPGLALGGEQYF
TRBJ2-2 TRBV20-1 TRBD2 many TGCAGTGCTAGAGCTAGCGGGAGAAGCGCCGGGGAGCTGTTTTTT CSARASGRSAGELFF
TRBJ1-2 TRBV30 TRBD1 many TGTGCCTGGAGTTCAGGGGGCGGCTACACCTTC CAWSSGGGYTF
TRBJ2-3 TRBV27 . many TGTGCCAGCAGTTCGAAGTGGGGCGCGGGAATGGATGGCACAGATACGCAGTATTTT CASSSKWGAGMDGTDTQYF
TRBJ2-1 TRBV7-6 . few TGTGCCAGCAGCTCGGACATCTCCTACAATGAGCAGTTCTTC CASSSDISYNEQFF
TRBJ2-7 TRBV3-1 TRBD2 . TGTGCCAGCAGCCAGGCCGGTGGGCTAGCGGGACCCTACGAGCAGTACTTC CASSQAGGLAGPYEQYF
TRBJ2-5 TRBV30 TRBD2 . TGTGCCTGGAGAAAGAGCGGGAGTGAGACCCAGTACTTC CAWRKSGSETQYF
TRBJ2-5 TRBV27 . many TGTGCCAGCAGAATGAGCAGAGGGGCCCAAGAGACCCAGTACTTC CASRMSRGAQETQYF
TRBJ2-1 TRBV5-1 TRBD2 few TGCGCCAGCAGCTCCTCCGGCAGGGAGCGGGATAAGAGCTCCTACAATGAGCAGTTCTTC CASSSSGRERDKSSYNEQFF
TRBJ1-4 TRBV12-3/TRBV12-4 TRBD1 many TGTGCCAGCAGTCTAGGACAGGGACCTAATGAAAAACTGTTTTTT CASSLGQGPNEKLFF
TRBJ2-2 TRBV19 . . TGTGCCAGTAGTATAGATTGGGCGGGGACCGGGGAGCTGTTTTTT CASSIDWAGTGELFF
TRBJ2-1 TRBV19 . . TGTGCCAGTAGTATTTATTCAGGGGGGTCGAATGAGCAGTTCTTC CASSIYSGGSNEQFF